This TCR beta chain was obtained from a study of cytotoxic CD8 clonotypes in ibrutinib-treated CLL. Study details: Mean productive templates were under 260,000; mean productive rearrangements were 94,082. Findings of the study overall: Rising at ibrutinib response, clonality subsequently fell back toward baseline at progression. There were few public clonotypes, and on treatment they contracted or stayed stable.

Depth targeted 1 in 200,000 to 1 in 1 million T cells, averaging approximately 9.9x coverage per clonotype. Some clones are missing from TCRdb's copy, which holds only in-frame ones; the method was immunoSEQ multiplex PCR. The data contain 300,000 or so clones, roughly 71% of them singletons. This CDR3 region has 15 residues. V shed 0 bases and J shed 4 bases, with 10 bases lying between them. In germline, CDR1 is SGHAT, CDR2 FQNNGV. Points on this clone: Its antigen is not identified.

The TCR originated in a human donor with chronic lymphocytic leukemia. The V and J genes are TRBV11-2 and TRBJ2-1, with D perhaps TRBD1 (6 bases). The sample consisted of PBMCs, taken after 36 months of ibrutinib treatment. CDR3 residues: CASSLEGAGYNEQFF. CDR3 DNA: TGTGCCAGCAGCTTAGAGGGGGCAGGGTACAATGAGCAGTTCTTC.